The T cell receptor (beta chain) described here comes from a study of T-cell reconstitution after alpha-beta-depleted transplantation in children. Germline V gene sequence: CDR1 MNHEY, CDR2 SVGAGI. V lost 3 bases, J lost 4 bases, and 5 bases stayed unmatched. CDR3 length: 15 amino acids. This clonotype has a count of ten or more. The authors prepared the TCRbeta library with unique molecular identifiers. TCRdb ran MiXCR on the PCR reads and lists one entry per CDR3 protein. The table lists about 640,000 distinct CDR3 sequences, 16% of them singletons. V is TRBV6-5 and J is TRBJ2-1; 8 bases match TRBD1. Sequenced material: PBMCs from the stem cell graft donor, taken from the stem cell graft. This TCR derives from a human donor who donated a stem cell graft to a child with acute myeloid leukemia. CDR3 protein: CASSYGTGGYNEQFF. In DNA form, the CDR3 reads TGTGCCAGCAGTTATGGCACAGGGGGTTACAATGAGCAGTTCTTC.